Below are 25 T cell receptor beta chains sequenced from a single sample in a study of metastatic and nonmetastatic thyroid tumors. All patients were treatment-naive before thyroid surgery. With MiXCR, TCRdb reprocessed the PCR reads. The table lists around 22,000 clones, approximately 19% of them singletons. The sample consisted of blood. Every receptor here comes from a male donor with papillary thyroid cancer or a benign thyroid nodule (not recorded which). Some clones in this sample may be carry-over from other donors' samples.

This clone was counted ten times or more. V gene TRBV4-1 combines with J gene TRBJ1-2, with D hard to call. The V end was cut by 1 base, the J end by 0 bases, with 12 bases between. Per germline, CDR1 MGHRA and CDR2 YSYEKL. CDR3 length: 16 residues. CDR3 region: CASSQGEGYPNYGYTF. CDR3 DNA sequence: TGCGCCAGCAGCCAAGGAGAAGGGTATCCTAACTATGGCTACACCTTC.

This clone showed up many times. The genes are TRBV5-1 and TRBJ2-6; D gene unclear. Trimming took off 3 bases at V and 0 bases at J, with 7 bases between the two ends. Germline CDR1 and CDR2: SGHRS and YFSETQ. The CDR3 totals 15 residues. The chain's CDR3 is CASSSRVSGANVLTF. Here the CDR3 DNA reads TGCGCCAGCAGCTCACGGGTCTCTGGGGCCAACGTCCTGACTTTC.

The chain couples TRBV5-1 to TRBJ2-3; no firm D call. The V and J ends lost 0 bases and 4 bases respectively, with 15 bases between them. The germline V gene has CDR1 SGHRS and CDR2 YFSETQ. The CDR3 totals 16 residues. CDR3 residues: CASSLDPVERADTQYF. CDR3 DNA sequence: TGCGCCAGCAGCTTGGATCCGGTTGAGAGAGCAGATACGCAGTATTTT. The full variable domain, its missing parts supplied by reference TRBV5-1 and TRBJ2-3, is KAGVTQTPRYLIKTRGQQVTLSCSPISGHRSVSWYQQTPGQGLQFLFEYFSETQRNKGNFPGRFSGRQFSNSRSEMNVSTLELGDSALYLCASSLDPVERADTQYFGPGTRLTVL.

This clone came up many times. Other nucleotide sequences in the sample specify the same CDR3. V is TRBV30 and J is TRBJ1-6; D is uncertain. V was cut by 1 base and J by 7 bases, with 17 bases left in between. This CDR3 contains 16 residues. Per the germline V gene, CDR1 is GTSNPN and CDR2 is SVGIG (reference sequence). The CDR3 loop is CAWSARGQRYNSPLHF. As DNA, the CDR3 is TGTGCCTGGAGTGCCCGGGGTCAGCGCTACAATTCACCCCTCCACTTT.

This clone was found many times. The chain has TRBV13 and TRBJ1-1; D perhaps matches TRBD1 (6 bases). The CDR3 length is 18 residues. Germline V CDR1 and CDR2: PRHDT, FYEKMQ (reference sequence). V lost 6 bases, J lost 2 bases, and 25 bases lay in between. CDR3 bases: TGTGCCAGCAGTCAACTGACGGGGGGGACGGACAGAAACACTGAAGCTTTCTTT. This codes for CASSQLTGGTDRNTEAFF.

This clone was seen at least ten times. The rearrangement links TRBV5-1 to TRBJ1-2; no firm D call. Germline CDR1 is SGHRS and CDR2 is YFSETQ. Trimming took off 2 bases at V and 8 bases at J, with 13 bases between the two ends. This CDR3 spans 13 amino acids. CDR3 residues: CASSFSTEEGYTF. The CDR3 DNA reads as TGCGCCAGCAGCTTCTCGACGGAAGAGGGCTACACCTTC.

This clone came up many times. The CDR3 nucleotides are TGCGCCAGCAGCTTAGGGACTAGCCCCTTTGACCCAGATACGCAGTATTTT. Its protein is CASSLGTSPFDPDTQYF. The chain employs TRBV5-1 and TRBJ2-3; 9 bases are shared with TRBD2. Per germline, CDR1 SGHRS and CDR2 YFSETQ. V shed 2 bases and J 4 bases; nucleotides not matched to a gene: 11. The CDR3 sequence is 17 residues long. The complete variable domain, with remaining parts taken from reference TRBV5-1 and TRBJ2-3, reads KAGVTQTPRYLIKTRGQQVTLSCSPISGHRSVSWYQQTPGQGLQFLFEYFSETQRNKGNFPGRFSGRQFSNSRSEMNVSTLELGDSALYLCASSLGTSPFDPDTQYFGPGTRLTVL.

Comments on this clone: A read error may be the cause here, since a much bigger clone is one base away. Other DNA sequences within the sample encode an identical CDR3. The V and J genes are TRBV30 and TRBJ2-4, with a weak D call TRBD2 (5 bases). Germline-derived CDR1 and CDR2 are GTSNPN and SVGIG (reference sequence). The CDR3 is 14 residues long. Trimming took off 3 bases at V and 6 bases at J, with 15 bases between the two ends. The CDR3 sequence: CAWSVLGKLNIQYF. As DNA, the CDR3 is TGTGCCTGGAGCGTACTCGGGAAATTAAACATTCAGTACTTC.

This clone qualifies as medium-sized. This chain links TRBV20-1 with TRBJ2-7; D is unclear. This CDR3 has 13 residues. Trimming left V 5 bases short and J 5 bases short, with 16 bases between. The germline CDR1 and CDR2 sequences are DFQATT and SNEGSKA (reference sequence). The DNA of the CDR3 is TGCAGTGCTTTCCTCGGGTTAAAAAACGAGCAGTACTTC. As protein: CSAFLGLKNEQYF.

This clone was found many times. V gene TRBV20-1 combines with J gene TRBJ2-5, with 7 positions matching TRBD2. The V gene's germline CDR1 is DFQATT and CDR2 SNEGSKA (reference sequence). The CDR3 extends over 15 amino acids. Trimming cost V 0 bases and J 9 bases; bases outside gene matches: 13. The CDR3 loop is CSARDPGTSGEAQYF. The CDR3 coding sequence is TGCAGTGCTAGAGATCCGGGGACGAGCGGGGAGGCCCAGTACTTC.

This clone has a count of ten or more. The chain links TRBV7-9 to TRBJ2-1; D gene ambiguous. CDR3 length equals 14 residues. Germline V gene sequence: CDR1 SEHNR, CDR2 FQNEAQ (reference sequence). V lost 5 bases and J lost 3, with 11 bases in between. The CDR3: CASSGPVHYNEQFF. CDR3 in DNA: TGTGCCAGCAGCGGACCGGTACACTACAATGAGCAGTTCTTC.

This clone is labeled as medium-sized. The chain joins TRBV12-3 or TRBV12-4 to TRBJ2-7, with D possibly being TRBD1 (6 bases). V was clipped by 4 bases and J by 3 bases, with 7 bases between them. The CDR3 length is 12 residues. The CDR3 loop reads CASSSDSYEQYF. The DNA of the CDR3 is TGTGCCAGCAGTTCGGACAGCTACGAGCAGTACTTC.

The chain employs TRBV12-3 or TRBV12-4 and TRBJ2-7; 7 bases map to TRBD1. The ends lost 5 bases at V and 13 bases at J; junction bases unmatched: 8. The CDR3 extends over 11 amino acids. As DNA, the CDR3 is TGTGCCAGCAGTCGAGGGGGCGAGTATTACTTC. This codes for CASSRGGEYYF.

This clone came up many times. The genes are TRBV3-1 and TRBJ2-7, with 8 bases identical to TRBD1. V gave up 7 bases and J gave up 6 bases; unmatched junction bases: 14. Germline CDR1 LGHDT, CDR2 YNNKEL (reference sequence). The CDR3 loop spans 15 amino acids. The CDR3 protein is CASTLGTGGPTEQYF. In DNA, the CDR3 is TGTGCCAGCACCCTCGGGACAGGAGGGCCTACCGAGCAGTACTTC.

This clone appeared many times. This chain joins TRBV28 and TRBJ2-1, with 9 bases fitting TRBD2. The CDR3 covers 15 residues. Germline V CDR1 and CDR2: MDHEN, SYDVKM. The V gene end was trimmed by 5 bases and the J gene end by 4 bases; junction bases not matched to a gene: 6. CDR3 amino acids: CASSPGGRDYNEQFF. In DNA form, the CDR3 reads TGTGCCAGCAGTCCAGGCGGGAGGGATTACAATGAGCAGTTCTTC.

This sequence joins TRBV7-9 and TRBJ2-5; D tentatively fits TRBD1 or TRBD2 (6 bases each). V lost 5 bases, J lost 5 bases, and 18 bases lay in between. The CDR3 runs to 15 residues. The germline V gene has CDR1 SEHNR and CDR2 FQNEAQ (reference sequence). The CDR3 coding sequence is TGTGCCAGCAGCCCAGAGGGGGGCAGGTTTGAGACCCAGTACTTC. This sequence encodes CASSPEGGRFETQYF.

This clone was counted many times. The V and J genes are TRBV5-1 and TRBJ2-1; 11 nucleotides agree with TRBD2. Germline lookup yields CDR1 SGHRS and CDR2 YFSETQ. The CDR3 runs 14 residues. The J segment lost 6 bases and the V segment lost 3 bases, leaving 2 bases of the junction unmatched. Here the CDR3 reads CASSSGTSGNEQFF. The CDR3 DNA reads TGCGCCAGCAGCTCCGGGACTAGCGGCAATGAGCAGTTCTTC.

Sample share makes this clone medium-sized. Here the CDR3 reads CASSYSKISGRVYEQYF. For the CDR3, the DNA is TGTGCCAGCAGTTACAGCAAAATTAGCGGGAGGGTCTACGAGCAGTACTTC. This rearrangement joins TRBV27 to TRBJ2-7; TRBD2 agrees at 11 bases. Unmatched junction bases numbered 11, after V lost 4 bases and J lost 3 bases. This CDR3 comprises 17 residues. The germline gives CDR1 MNHEY, CDR2 SMNVEV (reference sequence).

This clone was recorded a few times. This rearrangement joins TRBV11-3 to TRBJ2-3; D not resolved. The CDR3 sequence is 14 residues long. CDR1 and CDR2 from the germline V gene are SGHNT and YENEEA. Between the trimmed V and J ends, which lost 5 bases and 0 bases, there was a span of 9 bases. The CDR3, as DNA: TGTGCCAGCAGCGGTCCCCATAGCACAGATACGCAGTATTTT. It translates to CASSGPHSTDTQYF.

The sample holds a few counts of this clone. The V call is TRBV29-1, the J call TRBJ1-1; D may be TRBD1 (6 bases). CDR1 SQVTM and CDR2 ANQGSEA come from the germline V gene. CDR3 length: 13 residues. Between the trimmed V and J ends, which lost 5 bases and 0 bases, there was a span of 10 bases. The DNA for the CDR3 is TGCAGCGTTACGGGACACCTGAACACTGAAGCTTTCTTT. Protein sequence: CSVTGHLNTEAFF.

This clone appeared a few times. The chain joins TRBV28 to TRBJ2-3; D is perhaps TRBD2 (5 bases). Deletions cut 3 bases from V and 5 bases from J, with 18 bases between. Germline V gene sequence: CDR1 MDHEN, CDR2 SYDVKM. CDR3 length: 16 residues. Written as DNA, the CDR3 is TGTGCCAGCAGTTTGTGGACTCTCGGTGGCAAAGATACGCAGTATTTT. As protein: CASSLWTLGGKDTQYF.

This clone qualifies as medium-sized. The chain recombines TRBV19 with TRBJ2-6; possible D gene TRBD1, 6 bases. Between the trimmed V and J ends, which lost 10 bases and 0 bases, there was a span of 13 bases. This CDR3 spans 15 amino acids. In germline, CDR1 is LNHDA, CDR2 SQIVND (reference sequence). CDR3 residues: CATQQGLSGANVLTF. CDR3 nucleotide sequence: TGTGCCACTCAGCAGGGGCTCTCTGGGGCCAACGTCCTGACTTTC. Combining the CDR3 with reference TRBV19 and TRBJ2-6 gives the whole variable domain DGGITQSPKYLFRKEGQNVTLSCEQNLNHDAMYWYRQDPGQGLRLIYYSQIVNDFQKGDIAEGYSVSREKKESFPLTVTSAQKNPTAFYLCATQQGLSGANVLTFGAGSRLTVL.

The chain combines TRBV20-1 with TRBJ2-1; D tentatively reads TRBD1 or TRBD2 (5 bases each). Trimming pared 6 bases from V and 6 bases from J, leaving 24 bases between. CDR3 size: 16 residues. Germline V gene sequence: CDR1 DFQATT, CDR2 SNEGSKA (reference sequence). The CDR3 sequence is CSAGTSGTNRTNEQFF. CDR3 nucleotides: TGCAGTGCCGGAACAAGTGGGACCAACCGCACCAATGAGCAGTTCTTC.

This clone is deemed medium-sized. The V gene is TRBV24-1, the J gene TRBJ1-2, with a weak D call TRBD1 (5 bases). Trimming pared 6 bases from V and 4 bases from J, leaving 14 bases between. The CDR3 length is 14 residues. Germline V CDR1 and CDR2: KGHDR, SFDVKD. CDR3 in amino acids: CATSPRAFRYGYTF. In DNA form, the CDR3 reads TGTGCCACCAGTCCCAGGGCTTTCCGCTATGGCTACACCTTC.

A word on this clone: A clone one base away is much larger, so this may be a read error. The chain links TRBV6-5 to TRBJ1-1; D not certain. Germline CDR1 MNHEY, CDR2 SVGAGI. This CDR3 contains 13 residues. The CDR3 protein is CSSSYRVNTEAFF. CDR3 in DNA: TGTTCCAGCAGTTACCGGGTAAACACTGAAGCTTTCTTT.